This TCR beta chain appears in the sequencing data of a study of blood T cell repertoires in COVID-19. As for the study in general: COVID-19 samples from acute and convalescent phases originated in the United States, Italy and Spain.

Sequenced by immunoSEQ multiplex PCR; TCRdb stores in-frame clones only, minus some. The sample shows 80,000 to 95,000 clones, 85% of them seen only once. V lost 2 bases, J lost 5 bases, and 16 bases lay in between. The germline CDR1 and CDR2 sequences are SGHRS and YFSETQ. CDR3 length equals 15 residues. The specimen was peripheral blood. This chain uses TRBV5-1 with TRBJ1-1; D may be TRBD1 (6 bases). This TCR derives from a man older than 75 with acute or convalescent COVID-19. CDR3 nucleotide sequence: TGCGCCAGCAGCTTTACCCAGGGGAGGGGTACTGAAGCTTTCTTT. Its translation is CASSFTQGRGTEAFF.